One sample yielded the 24 T cell receptor beta chains listed below, sequenced in a study of regulatory T cells in long-lasting Graves disease (dated by TCRdb to the early 2020s). The method behind the library was multiplex PCR. Reads for this sample came from an Illumina HiSeq 4000. iRepertoire HTBI primers and Arm-PCR amplification of CDR3 regions were used to construct TCR beta libraries. TCRdb reran the public reads through fastp at Q25 and MiXCR, keeping productive beta chains. Entries are consolidated by CDR3 protein sequence, retaining the most common genes and DNA. Within this sample are 400,000 to 650,000 distinct CDR3 sequences, with 16% of them counted one time only. Clones ranked in the top ten supply just under 25% of the sample. The intended sense of this specimen's time point label: newly diagnosed GD, antithyroid drugs for less than 3 months. For both TCR sequencing and RNA sequencing, RNA was extracted from PBMCs using TRIzol.

The data were also submitted as part of a second study, on T cells in Graves' hyperthyroidism and ophthalmopathy.

This specimen was peripheral blood mononuclear cells (PBMCs), taken at new diagnosis, from a patient treated with antithyroid drugs. The receptors come from a middle-aged woman with Graves disease. Donor details come from another sample of the same person, matched by shared clones.

In its sample, this clonotype was seen many times. The chain uses TRBV3-1 and TRBJ1-2; D remains unclear. The length of the CDR3 is 13 residues. The ends were cut back, 2 bases at V and 5 bases at J, with 9 bases in the middle. CDR1 and CDR2 from the germline V gene are LGHDT and YNNKEL (reference sequence). The CDR3 nucleotides are TGTGCCAGCAGCCAATCCCCAGAGTATGGCTACACCTTC. Residues: CASSQSPEYGYTF.

Regarding this clonotype: A much larger clone lies one base from this, so it may be a read error. The V and J genes are TRBV30 and TRBJ1-1; maybe TRBD1 (5 bases). Looked up from germline, CDR1 is GTSNPN and CDR2 is SVGIG (reference sequence). This CDR3 comprises 15 residues. DNA for the CDR3: TGTACCTGGAGTGTACAGGAGGGCCGCTCCACTGAAGCTTTCTTT. Translated, it gives CTWSVQEGRSTEAFF.

This clonotype was detected a few times. The chain employs TRBV29-1 and TRBJ2-7; D perhaps matches TRBD1 (8 bases). Trimming took 6 bases from V and 4 from J, leaving 22 bases between them. The CDR3 consists of 15 residues. Germline V gene sequence: CDR1 SQVTM, CDR2 ANQGSEA. CDR3 bases: TGCAGCGTCGGGGACACAGGGGGGGGTCGATACGAGCAGTACTTC. It encodes CSVGDTGGGRYEQYF.

Many counts were recorded for this clonotype. This chain links TRBV7-2 with TRBJ2-3; D might be TRBD2 (6 bases). Trimming stripped 5 bases from V and 2 bases from J, with 20 bases between. This CDR3 region has 17 residues. Per germline, CDR1 SGHTA and CDR2 FQGNSA. CDR3 in amino acids: CASSPPAGILNTDTQYF. Here the CDR3 DNA reads TGTGCCAGCAGCCCCCCAGCGGGCATACTAAACACAGATACGCAGTATTTT.

This clonotype showed up just a few times. The chain employs TRBV27 and TRBJ1-6, with TRBD1 identical over 9 bases. There are 15 residues in the CDR3. Per the germline V gene, CDR1 is MNHEY and CDR2 is SMNVEV (reference sequence). J was trimmed by 9 bases and V by 2 bases; bases with no gene match: 5. The CDR3 sequence is CASSLKGQGISPLHF. CDR3 nucleotides: TGTGCCAGCAGTTTAAAGGGACAGGGAATTTCACCCCTCCACTTT.

There are many counts of this clonotype. The chain recombines TRBV2 with TRBJ2-7; the D call may be TRBD1 or TRBD2 (5 bases each). The CDR3 has 13 residues. V was shortened by 8 bases and J by 6 bases, with 17 bases between the two germline ends. The germline CDR1 and CDR2 sequences are SNHLY and FYNNEI. The CDR3 region has the DNA TGTGCCAGCCAGCGGCTTGACAGTACCGAGCAGTACTTC. This gives the protein CASQRLDSTEQYF.

This clonotype was detected a few times. The chain has TRBV19 and TRBJ2-3; 8 positions match TRBD1. Trimming at V came to 4 bases and at J to 1 base, leaving 4 bases not matched to a gene. The CDR3 is 15 amino acids. Germline CDR1 and CDR2: LNHDA and SQIVND (reference sequence). CDR3 nucleotide sequence: TGTGCCAGTAGTAAGACAGGGGATGGCACAGATACGCAGTATTTT. Translating it yields CASSKTGDGTDTQYF.

In the case of this clonotype: Here the CDR3 omits its conserved ending phenylalanine or tryptophan, so a read error is the likely source. The chain is built from TRBV6-1 and TRBJ1-2; D not certain. Germline V gene sequence: CDR1 MNHNS, CDR2 SASEGT. The CDR3 contains 11 residues. Trimming took off 6 bases at V and 3 bases at J, with 5 bases between the two ends. The CDR3 is CASSRDYGYTL. CDR3 nucleotide sequence: TGTGCCAGCAGCCGGGACTATGGCTACACCCTC.

Remarks on this clonotype: This could be a read error, since a much larger clone is one nucleotide away. This sequence joins TRBV15 and TRBJ1-1; no clear D gene. CDR1 is LNHNV and CDR2 is YYDKDF in the germline V gene (reference sequence). Trimming shortened V by 1 base and J by 0 bases, and 9 bases separated the two germline ends. There are 15 residues in the CDR3. The CDR3 nucleotides are TGTGCCACCAGCAGAGCACAGTCGATGAACACTGAAGCTTTCTTT. Protein product: CATSRAQSMNTEAFF.

Concerning this clonotype itself: Possible read error: a much larger clone is one base away. V is TRBV6-1 and J is TRBJ1-6; D not certain. CDR3 length: 12 residues. Germline V gene sequence: CDR1 MNHNS, CDR2 SASEGT. Trimming took 2 bases from V and 14 from J, leaving 10 bases between them. The CDR3 region has the DNA TGTGCCAGCAGTGAAACTTTTTGGGCCCTCCACTTT. As protein: CASSETFWALHF.

In its sample, this clonotype was seen many times. V is TRBV28 and J is TRBJ1-1, with TRBD1 matching over 9 bases. Trimming took 1 base from V and 4 from J; bases not matched to a gene: 7. Germline lookup yields CDR1 MDHEN and CDR2 SYDVKM. The CDR3 extends over 16 amino acids. Here the CDR3 reads CASSLSGQGRPTEAFF. For the CDR3, the DNA is TGTGCCAGCAGTTTATCCGGACAGGGGAGGCCCACTGAAGCTTTCTTT.

The sample holds many counts of this clonotype. The chain links TRBV5-1 to TRBJ2-7; TRBD1 matches at 7 bases. This CDR3 comprises 14 residues. V trimming: 4 bases; J trimming: 4 bases; junction bases outside the gene matches: 8. Germline CDR1 is SGHRS and CDR2 is YFSETQ. The CDR3 sequence: CASSRTGDGYEQYF. Written as DNA, the CDR3 is TGCGCCAGCAGCAGGACAGGAGACGGTTACGAGCAGTACTTC.

This clonotype has a handful of counts. The rearrangement links TRBV28 to TRBJ2-6; 9 bases line up with TRBD1. Per germline, CDR1 MDHEN and CDR2 SYDVKM. J was trimmed by 0 bases and V by 6 bases; bases with no gene match: 9. The length of the CDR3 is 18 residues. CDR3 sequence reads: CASSPRGTGLSGANVLTF. In DNA, the CDR3 is TGTGCCAGCAGCCCTAGGGGGACAGGGCTCTCTGGGGCCAACGTCCTGACTTTC.

This clonotype has a count of ten or more. J is TRBJ2-2 and V is TRBV2, with 7 bases aligning to TRBD1. The germline CDR1 and CDR2 sequences are SNHLY and FYNNEI. The V segment lost 4 bases and the J segment 5 bases; nucleotides outside the gene matches: 7. The CDR3 is made up of 15 amino acids. The CDR3 here is CASSVDRVGTGELFF. The CDR3 nucleotides are TGTGCCAGCAGTGTCGACAGGGTCGGTACCGGGGAGCTGTTTTTT.

V is TRBV4-1 and J is TRBJ2-7; no clear D. The CDR3 spans 15 residues. The V and J ends lost 4 bases and 2 bases respectively, with 15 bases between them. Germline values: CDR1 MGHRA, CDR2 YSYEKL. The CDR3 region has the DNA TGCGCCAGCAGCCTCTCTGGGCAGTCCGCCTACGAGCAGTACTTC. Translating gives CASSLSGQSAYEQYF.

Notes on this clonotype: This may arise from a read error, as a much more abundant clone is one base away. The V gene is TRBV6-2 or TRBV6-3, the J gene TRBJ1-2; D is unresolved. CDR1 is MNHEY, CDR2 SVGEGT, per germline. The CDR3 has 11 residues. The V end was cut by 6 bases, the J end by 8 bases, with 10 bases between. In DNA form, the CDR3 reads TGTGCCAGCAGCCCCGGGAAGGGCTACACCTTC. Encoded protein: CASSPGKGYTF.

This clonotype has a count of ten or more. The rearrangement joins TRBV12-3 or TRBV12-4 to TRBJ1-1; no firm D call. This CDR3 comprises 13 residues. With 5 bases removed from V and 1 base from J, the gap between germline ends came to 8 bases. The CDR3 here is CASSQAQNTEAFF. In DNA, the CDR3 is TGTGCCAGCAGTCAGGCTCAGAACACTGAAGCTTTCTTT.

The V gene is TRBV20-1, the J gene TRBJ2-2, with 7 nucleotides matching TRBD1. The germline gives CDR1 DFQATT, CDR2 SNEGSKA (reference sequence). The CDR3 is made up of 20 amino acids. The trim removed 1 base at V and 3 bases at J, leaving 20 bases unmatched. CDR3 coding DNA: TGCAGTGCTAGAGTTCTGGGACAGCATCCCGAGAGTCACGACACCGGGGAGCTGTTTTTT. Translation: CSARVLGQHPESHDTGELFF.

With regard to this clonotype: Compared with germline, one end of the junction differs, possibly owing to a read error. The chain joins TRBV5-1 to TRBJ1-6; TRBD1 is a possible D gene (5 bases). This CDR3 has 14 residues. Germline-derived CDR1 and CDR2 are SGHRS and YFSETQ. In nucleotides, the CDR3 is TGTGCCAGCAGCGCGCAGGGTATGAATTCACCCCTCCACTTT. The encoded protein is CASSAQGMNSPLHF.

This clonotype has just a few counts. CDR3 sequence reads: CASSRLDGNQPQHF. The CDR3 DNA reads TGTGCCAGCAGCAGACTTGACGGGAATCAGCCCCAGCATTTT. This rearrangement joins TRBV7-9 to TRBJ1-5; no reliable D call. Germline CDR1 reads SEHNR; CDR2 reads FQNEAQ (reference sequence). The V end lost 5 bases, the J end lost 4 bases, and 12 bases lay between the germline ends. CDR3 length equals 14 residues.

V and J are TRBV6-1 and TRBJ2-7; D uncertain. The ends were cut back, 8 bases at V and 3 bases at J, with 11 bases in the middle. The CDR3 sequence is 12 residues long. The V gene's germline CDR1 is MNHNS and CDR2 SASEGT. For the CDR3, the DNA is TGTGCCAGCGAGACACGGTTCTACGAGCAGTACTTC. The encoded protein is CASETRFYEQYF.

The rearrangement links TRBV10-3 to TRBJ1-5; possibly TRBD1 for D (6 bases). Germline CDR1 and CDR2: ENHRY and SYGVKD. V was cut by 3 bases and J by 4 bases, with 10 bases left in between. The CDR3 loop spans 14 amino acids. The CDR3 region has the DNA TGTGCCATCAGTGAATCGAGGGGGAATCAGCCCCAGCATTTT. It is translated as CAISESRGNQPQHF.

This clonotype was observed many times. The chain employs TRBV6-5 and TRBJ1-5; no definite D call. The germline gives CDR1 MNHEY, CDR2 SVGAGI. This CDR3 region has 14 residues. V was clipped by 2 bases and J by 3 bases, with 8 bases between them. CDR3 sequence reads: CASSYAGYNQPQHF. CDR3 bases: TGTGCCAGCAGTTACGCGGGCTACAATCAGCCCCAGCATTTT.

The genes are TRBV29-1 and TRBJ2-1; TRBD1 agrees at 8 bases. CDR1 and CDR2 from the germline V gene are SQVTM and ANQGSEA. The ends lost 7 bases at V and 9 bases at J; junction bases unmatched: 14. This CDR3 region has 14 residues. The CDR3 nucleotides read TGCAGCGGGTACGGGACAGGTGGCCACACTGAGCAGTTCTTC. Its protein product is CSGYGTGGHTEQFF.